The present T cell receptor beta chain was sequenced within a study of post-analysis software for immune sequencing data. On the study more broadly: Recorded subtypes: relapsing-remitting, secondary progressive, progressive-relapsing; some patients unannotated.

Every TCR beta cDNA library bore unique molecular identifiers. One entry per CDR3 protein, called by TCRdb with MiXCR from the PCR reads. The sample lists fewer than 550,000 distinct CDR3 sequences; around 36% were seen once. The sequence was obtained from a girl aged 2 to 17 with multiple sclerosis. The source material was blood.

CDR3 loop: CSARRGQFF. The CDR3 nucleotides read TGCAGTGCTAGACGGGGGCAGTTCTTC. The chain couples TRBV20-1 to TRBJ2-1; the D gene is possibly TRBD2 (5 bases). The V and J ends lost 2 bases and 12 bases respectively, with 5 bases between them. Germline CDR1 DFQATT, CDR2 SNEGSKA (reference sequence). CDR3 length: 9 amino acids.